This T cell receptor (beta chain) originates from a study of cytomegalovirus exposure and HLA in healthy donors. Whole-study context: An early release of data contained 80 million to 85 million unique TCRs, which came from HLA-typed donors. Study-level points and caveats: Across donors, most TCRs were seen rarely, yet some public ones were widespread. As was reported, the classifier diagnosed cytomegalovirus status with high specificity and sensitivity. Near-uniform donor sequencing depth was presumed by presence/absence analyses.

Turning to this clone: Its antigen is still unknown.

The CDR3 loop spans 13 amino acids. Germline values: CDR1 ENHRY, CDR2 SYGVKD. V gave up 10 bases and J gave up 4 bases, with 14 bases separating them. Primers for the PCR totalled 60 Vbeta and 13 Jbeta. Repertoires were generated with immunoSEQ multiplex PCR, while TCRdb's copy carries only in-frame clones and drops some. Of some 170,000 clones listed, about 81% are singletons. This sequence originates from a woman aged 45-65 years in good health and CMV-seropositive. The chain recombines TRBV10-3 with TRBJ1-5; D is undetermined. Source material: PBMCs. CDR3 sequence (DNA): TGTGCCACCCTGAGAGGTGATAATCAGCCCCAGCATTTT. Its protein is CATLRGDNQPQHF.